The clone carrying this T cell receptor (beta chain) was seen a few times. Its target is unknown. Trimming took off 5 bases at V and 5 bases at J, with 15 bases between the two ends. The CDR3 is 15 amino acids. Germline V CDR1 and CDR2: SGHTA, FQGNSA. Time point described: patch test 1, 2 weeks after DPC sensitization. The treatment was: therapeutic diphenylcyclopropenone sensitization with weekly scalp DPC. The donor pool consisted of alopecia patients aged 18 to 70 years, considered suitable for DPC. This sample was included in a study of human T cells and chemical hapten exposure. Study results and limitations: Expanded TCR counts at PT1 were positively correlated with the patch test score. Alopecia was present in the donors, so their immune response may differ from healthy people's.

A single record per CDR3 protein comes from TCRdb applying MiXCR to the RACE reads. Of just under 350,000 distinct CDR3 sequences in the sample, approximately 6.3% are singletons; the top ten hold more than 7%. This clonotype was obtained from a woman in her late teens or twenties with alopecia areata. Some clones in this sample may be carry-over from other donors' samples. Here the sequenced sample was whole blood, taken in connection with sensitization to the hapten diphenylcyclopropenone (DPC). The chain employs TRBV7-2 and TRBJ2-2; a possible D gene is TRBD1 (6 bases). The CDR3 sequence: CASSGAGTSTGELFF. CDR3 DNA sequence: TGTGCCAGCAGCGGAGCCGGGACATCAACCGGGGAGCTGTTTTTT.